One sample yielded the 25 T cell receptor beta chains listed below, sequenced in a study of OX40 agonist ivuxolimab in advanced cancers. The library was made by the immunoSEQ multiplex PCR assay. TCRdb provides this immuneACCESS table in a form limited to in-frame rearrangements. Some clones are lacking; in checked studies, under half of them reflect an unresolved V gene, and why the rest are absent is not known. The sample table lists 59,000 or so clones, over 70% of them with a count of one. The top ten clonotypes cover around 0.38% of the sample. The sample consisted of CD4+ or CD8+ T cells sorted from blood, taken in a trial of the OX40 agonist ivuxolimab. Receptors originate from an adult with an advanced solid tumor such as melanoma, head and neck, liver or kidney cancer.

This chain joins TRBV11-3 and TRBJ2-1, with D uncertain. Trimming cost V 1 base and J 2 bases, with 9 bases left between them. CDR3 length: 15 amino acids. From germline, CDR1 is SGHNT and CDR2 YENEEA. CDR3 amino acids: CASSLGLITYNEQFF. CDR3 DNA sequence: TGTGCCAGCAGCTTAGGGCTCATTACCTACAATGAGCAGTTCTTC.

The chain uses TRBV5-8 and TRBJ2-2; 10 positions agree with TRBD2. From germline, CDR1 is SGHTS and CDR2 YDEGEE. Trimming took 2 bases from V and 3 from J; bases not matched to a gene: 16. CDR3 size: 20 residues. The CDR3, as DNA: TGTGCCAGCAGCTTCGACCTAGGGCTAGCGGGAGCGGGGGACACCGGGGAGCTGTTTTTT. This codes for CASSFDLGLAGAGDTGELFF.

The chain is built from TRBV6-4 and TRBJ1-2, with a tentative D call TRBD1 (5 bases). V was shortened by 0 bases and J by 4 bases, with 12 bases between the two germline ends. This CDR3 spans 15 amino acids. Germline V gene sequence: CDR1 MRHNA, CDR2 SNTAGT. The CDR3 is CASSDSGGPVYGYTF. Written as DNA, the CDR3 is TGTGCCAGCAGTGACTCTGGGGGACCAGTCTATGGCTACACCTTC.

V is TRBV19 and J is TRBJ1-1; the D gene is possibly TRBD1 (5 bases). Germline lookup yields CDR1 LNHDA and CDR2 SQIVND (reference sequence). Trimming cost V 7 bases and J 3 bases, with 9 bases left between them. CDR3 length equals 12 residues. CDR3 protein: CASKGEYTEAFF. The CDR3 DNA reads TGTGCCAGTAAAGGGGAGTACACTGAAGCTTTCTTT.

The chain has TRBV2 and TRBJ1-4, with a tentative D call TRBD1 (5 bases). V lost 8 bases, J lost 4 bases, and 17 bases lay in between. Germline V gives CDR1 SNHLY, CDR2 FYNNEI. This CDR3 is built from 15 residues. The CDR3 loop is CASGRTVGDNEKLFF. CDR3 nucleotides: TGTGCCAGCGGGAGGACTGTAGGGGATAATGAAAAACTGTTTTTT.

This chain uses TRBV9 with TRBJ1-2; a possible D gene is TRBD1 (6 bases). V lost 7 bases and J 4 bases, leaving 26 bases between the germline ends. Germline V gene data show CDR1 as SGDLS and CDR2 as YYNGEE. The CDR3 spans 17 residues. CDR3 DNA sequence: TGTGCCAGCGGCGCCCCCTCTCCGGGACAAAACTTCTATGGCTACACCTTC. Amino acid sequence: CASGAPSPGQNFYGYTF.

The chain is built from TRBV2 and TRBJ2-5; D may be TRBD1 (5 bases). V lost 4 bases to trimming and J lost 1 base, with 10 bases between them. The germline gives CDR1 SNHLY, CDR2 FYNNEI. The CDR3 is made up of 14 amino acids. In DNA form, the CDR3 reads TGTGCCAGCAGTGTTTACAGGAGCCAAGAGACCCAGTACTTC. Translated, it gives CASSVYRSQETQYF.

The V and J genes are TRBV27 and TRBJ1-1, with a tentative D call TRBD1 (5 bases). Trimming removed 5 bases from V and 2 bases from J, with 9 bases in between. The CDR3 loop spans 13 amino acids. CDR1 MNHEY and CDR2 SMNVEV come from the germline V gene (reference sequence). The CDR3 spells CASSGTYNTEAFF. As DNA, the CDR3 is TGTGCCAGCAGTGGGACCTATAACACTGAAGCTTTCTTT.

CDR3 DNA sequence: TGTGCCACCAGCAGAGATCGCCGGGGGATAGATACGCAGTATTTT. Protein: CATSRDRRGIDTQYF. This sequence joins TRBV15 and TRBJ2-3; the D gene is possibly TRBD2 (6 bases). This CDR3 spans 15 amino acids. CDR1 and CDR2 from the germline V gene are LNHNV and YYDKDF (reference sequence). V gave up 0 bases and J gave up 5 bases, with 12 bases separating them. The entire variable domain, with the rest obtained from reference TRBV15 and TRBJ2-3, is as follows: DAMVIQNPRYQVTQFGKPVTLSCSQTLNHNVMYWYQQKSSQAPKLLFHYYDKDFNNEADTPDNFQSRRPNTSFCFLDIRSPGLGDTAMYLCATSRDRRGIDTQYFGPGTRLTVL.

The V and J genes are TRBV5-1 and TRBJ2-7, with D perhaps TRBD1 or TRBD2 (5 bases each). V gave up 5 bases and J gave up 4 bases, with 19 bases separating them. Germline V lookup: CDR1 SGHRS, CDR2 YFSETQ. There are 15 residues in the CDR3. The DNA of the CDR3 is TGCGCCAGCAGGCCTCCGGGACCCCCGTCTTACGAGCAGTACTTC. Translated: CASRPPGPPSYEQYF.

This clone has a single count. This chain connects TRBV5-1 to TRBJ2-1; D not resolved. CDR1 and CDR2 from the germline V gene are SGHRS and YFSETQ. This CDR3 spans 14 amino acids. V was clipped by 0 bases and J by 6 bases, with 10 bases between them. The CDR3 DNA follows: TGCGCCAGCAGCTTGGGTCCGCCCCTCAATGAGCAGTTCTTC. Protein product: CASSLGPPLNEQFF. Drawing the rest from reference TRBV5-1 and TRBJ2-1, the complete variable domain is KAGVTQTPRYLIKTRGQQVTLSCSPISGHRSVSWYQQTPGQGLQFLFEYFSETQRNKGNFPGRFSGRQFSNSRSEMNVSTLELGDSALYLCASSLGPPLNEQFFGPGTRLTVL.

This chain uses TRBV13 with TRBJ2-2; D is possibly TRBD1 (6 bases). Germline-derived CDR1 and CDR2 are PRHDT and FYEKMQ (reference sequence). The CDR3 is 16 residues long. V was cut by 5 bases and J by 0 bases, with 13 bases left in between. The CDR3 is CASSGVWTANTGELFF. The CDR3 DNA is TGTGCCAGCAGCGGGGTTTGGACAGCGAACACCGGGGAGCTGTTTTTT. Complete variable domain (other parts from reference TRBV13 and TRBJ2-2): AAGVIQSPRHLIKEKRETATLKCYPIPRHDTVYWYQQGPGQDPQFLISFYEKMQSDKGSIPDRFSAQQFSDYHSELNMSSLELGDSALYFCASSGVWTANTGELFFGEGSRLTVL.

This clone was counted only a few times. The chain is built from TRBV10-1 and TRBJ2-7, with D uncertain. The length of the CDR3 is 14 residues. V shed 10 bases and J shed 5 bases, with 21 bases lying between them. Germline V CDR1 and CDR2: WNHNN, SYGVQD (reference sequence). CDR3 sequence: CAILQTPFFHEQYF. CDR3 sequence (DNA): TGCGCCATTCTACAGACTCCCTTTTTCCACGAGCAGTACTTC.

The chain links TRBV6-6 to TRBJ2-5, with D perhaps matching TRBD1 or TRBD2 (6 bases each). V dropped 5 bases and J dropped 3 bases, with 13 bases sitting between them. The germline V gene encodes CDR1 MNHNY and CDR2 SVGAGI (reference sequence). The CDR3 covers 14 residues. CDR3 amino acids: CASSAPGAEETQYF. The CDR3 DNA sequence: TGTGCCAGCAGTGCCCCGGGGGCCGAAGAGACCCAGTACTTC.

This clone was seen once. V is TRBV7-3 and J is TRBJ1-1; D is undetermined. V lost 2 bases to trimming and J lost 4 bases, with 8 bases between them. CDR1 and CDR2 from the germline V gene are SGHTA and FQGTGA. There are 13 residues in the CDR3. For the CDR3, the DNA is TGTGCCAGCAGCTTACAGGCAGGCACTGAAGCTTTCTTT. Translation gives CASSLQAGTEAFF.

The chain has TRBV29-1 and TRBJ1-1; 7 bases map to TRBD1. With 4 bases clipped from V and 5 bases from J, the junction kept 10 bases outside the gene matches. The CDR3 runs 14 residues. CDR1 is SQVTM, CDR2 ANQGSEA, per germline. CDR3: CSVVEGAGGTEAFF. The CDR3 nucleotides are TGCAGCGTTGTTGAGGGGGCAGGCGGGACTGAAGCTTTCTTT.

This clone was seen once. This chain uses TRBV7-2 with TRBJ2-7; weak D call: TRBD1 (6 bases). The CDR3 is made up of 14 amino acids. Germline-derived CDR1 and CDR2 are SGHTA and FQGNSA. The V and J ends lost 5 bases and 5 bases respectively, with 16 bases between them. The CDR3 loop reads CASSPLRTGNEQYF. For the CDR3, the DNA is TGTGCCAGCAGCCCACTACGTACAGGGAACGAGCAGTACTTC.

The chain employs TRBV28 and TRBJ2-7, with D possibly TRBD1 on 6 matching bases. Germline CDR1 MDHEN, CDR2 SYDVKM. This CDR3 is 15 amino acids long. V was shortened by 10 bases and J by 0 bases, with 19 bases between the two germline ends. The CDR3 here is CATGPGHSLSYEQYF. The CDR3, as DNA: TGTGCCACCGGGCCGGGACATTCCCTCTCCTACGAGCAGTACTTC.

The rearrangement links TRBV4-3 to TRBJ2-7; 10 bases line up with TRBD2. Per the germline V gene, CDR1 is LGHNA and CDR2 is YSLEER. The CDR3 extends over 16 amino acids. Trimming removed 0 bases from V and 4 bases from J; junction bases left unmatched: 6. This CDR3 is CASSQDLAGGRYEQYF. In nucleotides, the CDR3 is TGCGCCAGCAGCCAAGACTTAGCGGGAGGTCGGTACGAGCAGTACTTC.

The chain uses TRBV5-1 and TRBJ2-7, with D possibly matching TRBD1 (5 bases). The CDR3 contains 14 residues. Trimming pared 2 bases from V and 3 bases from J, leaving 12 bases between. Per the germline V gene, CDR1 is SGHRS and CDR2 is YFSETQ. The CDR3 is CASSFGDRVYEQYF. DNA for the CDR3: TGCGCCAGCAGCTTCGGAGACAGAGTCTACGAGCAGTACTTC. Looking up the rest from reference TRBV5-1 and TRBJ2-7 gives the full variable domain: KAGVTQTPRYLIKTRGQQVTLSCSPISGHRSVSWYQQTPGQGLQFLFEYFSETQRNKGNFPGRFSGRQFSNSRSEMNVSTLELGDSALYLCASSFGDRVYEQYFGPGTRLTVT.

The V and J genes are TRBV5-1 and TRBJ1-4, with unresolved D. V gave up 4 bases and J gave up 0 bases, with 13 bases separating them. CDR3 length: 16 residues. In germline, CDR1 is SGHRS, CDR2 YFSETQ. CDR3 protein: CASSRSSQATNEKLFF. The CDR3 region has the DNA TGCGCCAGCAGCCGATCCTCCCAGGCAACTAATGAAAAACTGTTTTTT.

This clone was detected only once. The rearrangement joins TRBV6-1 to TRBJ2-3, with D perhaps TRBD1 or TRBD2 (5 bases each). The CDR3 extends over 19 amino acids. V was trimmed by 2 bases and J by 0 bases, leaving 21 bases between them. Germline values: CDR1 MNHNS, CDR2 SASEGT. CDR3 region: CASSEFGGALYLSTDTQYF. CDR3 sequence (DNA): TGTGCCAGCAGTGAATTTGGGGGTGCGCTATACCTTAGCACAGATACGCAGTATTTT.

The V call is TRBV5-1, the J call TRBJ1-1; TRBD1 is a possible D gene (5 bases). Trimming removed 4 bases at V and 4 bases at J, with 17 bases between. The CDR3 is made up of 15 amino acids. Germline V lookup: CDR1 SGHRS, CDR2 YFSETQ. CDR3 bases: TGCGCCAGCAGCCAGGGCACGGGCGAGGGCACTGAAGCTTTCTTT. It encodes CASSQGTGEGTEAFF.

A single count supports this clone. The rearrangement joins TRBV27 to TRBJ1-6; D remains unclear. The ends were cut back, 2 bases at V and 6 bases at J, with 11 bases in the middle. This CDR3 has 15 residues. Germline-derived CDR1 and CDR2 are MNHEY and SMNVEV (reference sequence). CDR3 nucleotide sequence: TGTGCCAGCAGTTTAATGGGTCAAGCTAATTCACCCCTCCACTTT. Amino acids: CASSLMGQANSPLHF.

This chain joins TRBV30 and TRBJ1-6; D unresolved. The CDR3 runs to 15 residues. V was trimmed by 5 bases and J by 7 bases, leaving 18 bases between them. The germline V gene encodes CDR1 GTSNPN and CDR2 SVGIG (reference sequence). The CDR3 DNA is TGTGCCTGGGGGGAGGTATACGGCTTAAATTCACCCCTCCACTTT. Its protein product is CAWGEVYGLNSPLHF.